A single sample is the source of the 27 T cell receptor beta chains below, sequenced in a study of blood T cell repertoires in COVID-19. The method was immunoSEQ multiplex PCR; TCRdb's version includes in-frame clones alone and lacks a portion of them. The top ten hold approximately 13% of the sample, which has under 65,000 clones, around 70% seen once. Sequences were obtained from peripheral blood. The receptor source for this set is a woman between 65 and 79 years old with acute or convalescent COVID-19.

The chain is built from TRBV12-5 and TRBJ1-4; D may be TRBD1 (5 bases). V was shortened by 2 bases and J by 8 bases, with 12 bases between the two germline ends. The CDR3 consists of 14 residues. Germline CDR1 is LGHNT and CDR2 is FRNRAP. DNA of the CDR3: TGTGCTAGTGGTTTGCCTACAGGAGGGGAAAAACTGTTTTTT. It yields the protein CASGLPTGGEKLFF. The whole variable domain, filled in from reference TRBV12-5 and TRBJ1-4, reads DARVTQTPRHKVTEMGQEVTMRCQPILGHNTVFWYRQTMMQGLELLAYFRNRAPLDDSGMPKDRFSAEMPDATLATLKIQPSEPRDSAVYFCASGLPTGGEKLFFGSGTQLSVL.

The gene calls are TRBV4-1 and TRBJ2-3, with D perhaps TRBD1 (7 bases). This CDR3 region has 16 residues. V shed 1 base and J shed 1 base, with 12 bases lying between them. Germline loops: CDR1 MGHRA, CDR2 YSYEKL. CDR3 DNA sequence: TGCGCCAGCAGCCAAGTCGCGGGGACAGGCACAGATACGCAGTATTTT. It yields the protein CASSQVAGTGTDTQYF.

CDR3 nucleotide sequence: TGTGCCAGCAGTTTCGGGAGGGAGGGGGAACAGCCCCAGCATTTT. Protein: CASSFGREGEQPQHF. This chain connects TRBV27 to TRBJ1-5; TRBD1 might be the D (6 bases). The CDR3 contains 15 residues. Trimming took off 3 bases at V and 7 bases at J, with 16 bases between the two ends. From germline, CDR1 is MNHEY and CDR2 SMNVEV (reference sequence).

The chain is built from TRBV27 and TRBJ2-5, with D possibly being TRBD2 (6 bases). This CDR3 is built from 16 residues. Deletions cut 2 bases from V and 5 bases from J, with 18 bases between. The germline gives CDR1 MNHEY, CDR2 SMNVEV (reference sequence). The CDR3 region has the DNA TGTGCCAGCAGTTTAGACGGGGAGGAAAATCCGGAGACCCAGTACTTC. Its protein product is CASSLDGEENPETQYF.

The V and J genes are TRBV5-5 and TRBJ1-3, with TRBD1 as a possible D gene (6 bases). The CDR3 has 15 residues. Germline lookup yields CDR1 SGHKS and CDR2 YYEKEE (reference sequence). Trimming left V 1 base short and J 4 bases short, with 12 bases between. CDR3 nucleotides: TGTGCCAGCAGCTTGTATACAGGGCACGGAAACACCATATATTTT. Translating it yields CASSLYTGHGNTIYF.

This clone occurred a few times. This chain uses TRBV7-9 with TRBJ1-3; TRBD1 agrees at 10 bases. CDR1 is SEHNR and CDR2 is FQNEAQ in the germline V gene (reference sequence). J gave up 3 bases and V 5 bases, and 16 bases lay outside the gene matches. The CDR3 length is 19 residues. The CDR3, as DNA: TGTGCCAGCAGCACCCCGGGACAGGGGTCCCCGGGGGATGGAAACACCATATATTTT. Translated, it gives CASSTPGQGSPGDGNTIYF.

This clone was recorded a few times. The gene calls are TRBV15 and TRBJ1-3, with a tentative D call TRBD1 (6 bases). Germline CDR1 is LNHNV and CDR2 is YYDKDF (reference sequence). The CDR3 is 19 amino acids. V gave up 3 bases and J gave up 2 bases, with 23 bases separating them. The CDR3 region is CATSRARAPTDRPGNTIYF. Here the CDR3 DNA reads TGTGCCACCAGCAGGGCCCGAGCCCCTACCGACAGGCCTGGAAACACCATATATTTT.

The V gene is TRBV4-1, the J gene TRBJ2-2, with 9 bases aligning to TRBD2. The CDR3 runs 15 residues. Per germline, CDR1 MGHRA and CDR2 YSYEKL. Trimming removed 7 bases from V and 5 bases from J; junction bases left unmatched: 8. CDR3 region: CASTLRGGGTGELFF. The CDR3 DNA reads as TGCGCCAGCACCTTGCGGGGGGGAGGGACCGGGGAGCTGTTTTTT.

This chain links TRBV2 with TRBJ2-7; TRBD1 aligns across 8 bases. V trimming: 6 bases; J trimming: 4 bases; junction bases outside the gene matches: 5. Germline lookup yields CDR1 SNHLY and CDR2 FYNNEI. The CDR3 is made up of 13 amino acids. CDR3: CASRDREVYEQYV. CDR3 nucleotides: TGTGCCAGCAGGGACAGGGAGGTGTACGAGCAGTACGTC.

This chain joins TRBV6-5 and TRBJ1-5; D remains unclear. V was shortened by 6 bases and J by 1 base, with 13 bases between the two germline ends. The CDR3 covers 15 residues. CDR1 and CDR2 (germline): MNHEY, SVGAGI. The CDR3 DNA follows: TGTGCCAGCAGAGGCCCAGGAGGAAGCAATCAGCCCCAGCATTTT. It encodes CASRGPGGSNQPQHF.

The chain couples TRBV5-1 to TRBJ1-1; D possibly corresponds to TRBD1 (6 bases). This CDR3 spans 15 amino acids. V was shortened by 1 base and J by 5 bases, with 15 bases between the two germline ends. Germline CDR1 and CDR2: SGHRS and YFSETQ. CDR3 DNA: TGCGCCAGCAGCTTGAGAGCAGGGGTAAAAACTGAAGCTTTCTTT. Encoded protein: CASSLRAGVKTEAFF.

The CDR3 DNA is TGTGCCAGCAGCTTGTTAGAATTAAACACCGGGGAGCTGTTTTTT. Translation gives CASSLLELNTGELFF. The chain is built from TRBV5-6 and TRBJ2-2; the D is unclear. The CDR3 length is 15 residues. Per the germline V gene, CDR1 is SGHDT and CDR2 is YYEEEE. With 1 base removed from V and 2 bases from J, the gap between germline ends came to 9 bases. Drawing the rest from reference TRBV5-6 and TRBJ2-2, the complete variable domain is DAGVTQSPTHLIKTRGQQVTLRCSPKSGHDTVSWYQQALGQGPQFIFQYYEEEERQRGNFPDRFSGHQFPNYSSELNVNALLLGDSALYLCASSLLELNTGELFFGEGSRLTVL.

As regards this clone: In the same sample, other DNA sequences code for this CDR3. This chain joins TRBV9 and TRBJ2-3; 8 bases map to TRBD2. This CDR3 is 14 amino acids long. Losses at the gene ends were 5 bases for V and 4 bases for J; bases not matched to a gene: 6. Germline CDR1 SGDLS, CDR2 YYNGEE. CDR3 amino acids: CASSAGGGPDTQYF. The CDR3 DNA reads as TGTGCCAGCAGTGCGGGCGGGGGGCCAGATACGCAGTATTTT.

The gene calls are TRBV7-8 and TRBJ1-4; perhaps TRBD1 as D (5 bases). V lost 5 bases, J lost 2 bases, and 21 bases lay in between. CDR1 and CDR2 from the germline V gene are SGHVS and FQNEAQ. The CDR3 totals 18 residues. CDR3 amino acids: CASSRGGRAGTTNEKLFF. CDR3 DNA sequence: TGTGCCAGCAGCCGCGGGGGGAGGGCAGGGACCACTAATGAAAAACTGTTTTTT.

The V gene is TRBV12-5, the J gene TRBJ1-3, with a possible D match to TRBD1 (6 bases). Germline-derived CDR1 and CDR2 are LGHNT and FRNRAP. The CDR3 consists of 13 residues. Trimming shortened V by 7 bases and J by 4 bases, and 11 bases separated the two germline ends. The CDR3 DNA follows: TGTGCTAGTGTCGCAGACAGGGGAAACACCATATATTTT. Residues: CASVADRGNTIYF.

Comments on this clone: A read error may produce the germline difference seen at one junction end. V is TRBV7-7 and J is TRBJ1-4; 8 bases line up with TRBD1. The CDR3 is 15 residues long. CDR1 SSHAT and CDR2 FNYEAQ come from the germline V gene (reference sequence). The CDR3 DNA sequence: TGTGCTAGCAGCTCAGGACAGGGACCTAATGAAAAACTGTTTTTT. Its protein product is CASSSGQGPNEKLFF.

This clone was observed a few times. This specimen includes other DNA sequences encoding the same CDR3. J is TRBJ1-2 and V is TRBV18; D call uncertain. V lost 6 bases and J 5 bases, leaving 13 bases between the germline ends. From germline, CDR1 is KGHSH and CDR2 LQKENI. The CDR3 is 13 residues long. The CDR3 protein is CASSPGSSYGYTF. The CDR3, as DNA: TGTGCCAGCTCCCCCGGGTCCTCATATGGCTACACCTTC.

The chain joins TRBV7-9 to TRBJ1-6; 9 bases fit TRBD1. CDR3 size: 15 residues. The V segment lost 4 bases and the J segment 13 bases; nucleotides outside the gene matches: 11. Per germline, CDR1 SEHNR and CDR2 FQNEAQ (reference sequence). This chain's CDR3 is CASSSTTGGASPLHF. DNA for the CDR3: TGTGCCAGCAGCTCGACTACAGGGGGCGCATCGCCCCTCCACTTT.

This sequence joins TRBV19 and TRBJ1-6; 9 positions agree with TRBD1. With V trimmed by 7 bases and J by 0 bases, 7 bases remained unmatched. Germline V CDR1 and CDR2: LNHDA, SQIVND (reference sequence). This CDR3 region has 17 residues. CDR3 in DNA: TGTGCCAGTACCCAGGACAGGGGAAGCTCCTATAATTCACCCCTCCACTTT. It is translated as CASTQDRGSSYNSPLHF.

The V gene is TRBV30, the J gene TRBJ1-3; possibly TRBD1 for D (6 bases). V gave up 2 bases and J gave up 0 bases, with 11 bases separating them. Germline V gene lookup returns CDR1 GTSNPN and CDR2 SVGIG (reference sequence). The CDR3 loop spans 15 amino acids. The CDR3 region has the DNA TGTGCCTGGAGTTACAGGGCTCACTCTGGAAACACCATATATTTT. Translated: CAWSYRAHSGNTIYF.

V is TRBV5-4 and J is TRBJ1-2, with D hard to call. CDR3 length: 13 amino acids. V lost 0 bases and J 1 base, leaving 4 bases between the germline ends. The germline V gene has CDR1 SGHNT and CDR2 YYREEE (reference sequence). The CDR3 sequence: CASSLGGNYGYTF. The CDR3 DNA reads TGTGCCAGCAGCTTGGGAGGTAACTATGGCTACACCTTC. Full variable domain (missing parts from reference TRBV5-4 and TRBJ1-2): ETGVTQSPTHLIKTRGQQVTLRCSSQSGHNTVSWYQQALGQGPQFIFQYYREEENGRGNFPPRFSGLQFPNYSSELNVNALELDDSALYLCASSLGGNYGYTFGSGTRLTVV.

V and J are TRBV21-1 and TRBJ1-1; TRBD1, as called in the table, went unchecked against the DNA. TRBV21-1 corresponds to a pseudogene. CDR3 length: 16 residues. This CDR3 is CASRLKDRRSRTEAFF. Here the CDR3 DNA reads TGTGCCAGCAGACTCAAAGACAGAAGGTCGCGAACTGAAGCTTTCTTT.

The rearrangement links TRBV7-7 to TRBJ2-1; perhaps TRBD2 as D (6 bases). The CDR3 loop spans 14 amino acids. The germline V and J ends were trimmed by 6 bases and 7 bases, with 16 bases remaining between them. Germline lookup yields CDR1 SSHAT and CDR2 FNYEAQ (reference sequence). CDR3 coding DNA: TGTGCCAGCAGTCGACGGGGGAAATTTAATGAGCAGTTCTTC. Translation gives CASSRRGKFNEQFF.

The chain joins TRBV7-9 to TRBJ1-4, with D possibly being TRBD1 (5 bases). The V and J ends lost 5 bases and 4 bases respectively, with 14 bases between them. Germline CDR1 is SEHNR and CDR2 is FQNEAQ (reference sequence). The CDR3 runs 15 residues. CDR3 sequence (DNA): TGTGCCAGCAGCCTTGGGGGAGGATATAATGAAAAACTGTTTTTT. It specifies CASSLGGGYNEKLFF.

The chain recombines TRBV19 with TRBJ1-5; TRBD1 matches at 7 bases. The V gene end was trimmed by 4 bases and the J gene end by 4 bases; junction bases not matched to a gene: 7. The germline V gene has CDR1 LNHDA and CDR2 SQIVND (reference sequence). The CDR3 loop spans 15 amino acids. CDR3 in amino acids: CASSRQGLGNQPQHF. CDR3 coding DNA: TGTGCCAGTAGTAGACAGGGATTGGGGAATCAGCCCCAGCATTTT.

This chain connects TRBV5-1 to TRBJ1-2; no reliable D call. This CDR3 has 14 residues. The V gene's germline CDR1 is SGHRS and CDR2 YFSETQ. V lost 2 bases, J lost 4 bases, and 12 bases lay in between. The CDR3 region has the DNA TGCGCCAGCAGCTTCTTATTGGGGAGCTATGGCTACACCTTC. This sequence encodes CASSFLLGSYGYTF.

The genes are TRBV5-1 and TRBJ1-2, with 7 bases that match TRBD1. Trimming at V came to 0 bases and at J to 9 bases, leaving 8 bases not matched to a gene. The CDR3 extends over 14 amino acids. Germline assignment: CDR1 SGHRS and CDR2 YFSETQ. The CDR3 protein is CASSLGTGPTSYTF. In DNA form, the CDR3 reads TGCGCCAGCAGCTTGGGGACAGGTCCCACGAGCTACACCTTC.